The clone carrying this T cell receptor (beta chain) was seen once. This sample is drawn from a study of blood T cell repertoires in COVID-19. Profiling relied on immunoSEQ multiplex PCR, and the TCRdb table lists in-frame clones only, not all of them. The sample lists 50,000 to 75,000 clones, roughly 86% occurring once. From germline, CDR1 is KGHSH and CDR2 LQKENI. After removal of 2 bases from V and 6 bases from J, the junction contained 3 bases not matched to a gene. This CDR3 spans 15 amino acids. The receptor's source is a man in his 60s with acute or convalescent COVID-19. The sample consisted of peripheral blood. V gene TRBV18 combines with J gene TRBJ1-5; 11 nucleotides line up with TRBD1. The CDR3: CASSPGTGGGQPQHF. CDR3 nucleotide sequence: TGTGCCAGCTCACCAGGGACAGGGGGGGGTCAGCCCCAGCATTTT.